A selection of T cell receptor beta chains follows, all from one sample in a study of beta chain features in type 1 diabetes. Repertoires were generated with immunoSEQ multiplex PCR, while TCRdb's copy carries only in-frame clones and drops some. The repertoire holds tens of thousands of clones, with 60% to 75% as singletons. The sample comprised Tregs from blood. These receptors all come from a woman between 40 and 55 years old in good health. CDR3s include the opening cysteine and the closing phenylalanine or tryptophan. Each record gives: D gene, V gene, clone size, J gene, CDR3 protein, CDR3 DNA. The D gene is left open where the match is weak. Clone size appears in some rows only: once, few, many, or a class for an expanded clone.

D: NA
V: TRBV29-1
size: NA
J: TRBJ2-2
CDR3: CSVSGMPNSTGELFF
DNA: TGCAGCGTCTCCGGGATGCCGAACTCCACCGGGGAGCTGTTTTTT

D: NA
V: TRBV7-9
size: NA
J: TRBJ2-3
CDR3: CASSLTGPKDTQYF
DNA: TGTGCCAGCAGCTTGACGGGTCCCAAAGATACGCAGTATTTT

D: TRBD2
V: TRBV6-6
size: NA
J: TRBJ2-3
CDR3: CASSRGGGGIDTQYF
DNA: TGTGCCAGCAGCCGCGGGGGGGGCGGAATAGATACGCAGTATTTT

D: TRBD2
V: TRBV11-2
size: NA
J: TRBJ2-5
CDR3: CASSYQGGPETQYF
DNA: TGTGCCAGCAGCTACCAGGGAGGGCCGGAGACCCAGTACTTC

D: TRBD1
V: TRBV6-1
size: NA
J: TRBJ1-2
CDR3: CASCGTVNYGYTF
DNA: TGTGCCAGCTGCGGGACAGTTAACTATGGCTACACCTTC

D: NA
V: TRBV7-9
size: NA
J: TRBJ1-5
CDR3: CASSPLTVGNQPQHF
DNA: TGTGCCAGCAGCCCTCTGACAGTTGGCAATCAGCCCCAGCATTTT

D: TRBD2
V: TRBV7-8
size: NA
J: TRBJ2-7
CDR3: CACGGVEQYF
DNA: TGTGCATGCGGGGGGGTCGAGCAGTACTTC

D: NA
V: TRBV11-2
size: NA
J: TRBJ2-5
CDR3: CASSLEGGGQETQYF
DNA: TGTGCCAGCAGCTTAGAGGGTGGAGGTCAAGAGACCCAGTACTTC

D: NA
V: TRBV5-8
size: NA
J: TRBJ2-5
CDR3: CASSLDRAGKETQYF
DNA: TGTGCCAGCAGCTTGGACAGGGCCGGGAAAGAGACCCAGTACTTC

D: NA
V: TRBV2
size: NA
J: TRBJ1-1
CDR3: CASPSMEDTEAFF
DNA: TGTGCCAGTCCAAGCATGGAGGACACTGAAGCTTTCTTT

D: TRBD1
V: TRBV7-2
size: few
J: TRBJ2-7
CDR3: CASSLPGQDYEQYF
DNA: TGTGCCAGCAGCTTACCGGGACAGGACTACGAGCAGTACTTC

D: TRBD2
V: TRBV10-3
size: NA
J: TRBJ2-1
CDR3: CAISAAGVTYNEQFF
DNA: TGTGCCATCAGTGCAGCGGGGGTGACCTACAATGAGCAGTTCTTC

D: TRBD2
V: TRBV10-3
size: NA
J: TRBJ2-1
CDR3: CAISAVTSGGDNEQFF
DNA: TGTGCCATCAGTGCCGTGACTAGCGGGGGGGACAATGAGCAGTTCTTC

D: TRBD2
V: TRBV5-1
size: NA
J: TRBJ2-1
CDR3: CASSFAPLAGGLNEQFF
DNA: TGCGCCAGCAGCTTCGCTCCCCTAGCGGGGGGGTTAAATGAGCAGTTCTTC

D: NA
V: TRBV6-5
size: NA
J: TRBJ1-2
CDR3: CASSYQGIYGYTF
DNA: TGTGCCAGCAGTTACCAGGGGATCTATGGCTACACCTTC

D: TRBD1
V: TRBV7-9
size: NA
J: TRBJ1-6
CDR3: CASSPGRGAGENSPLHF
DNA: TGTGCCAGCAGCCCCGGCAGGGGGGCTGGGGAAAATTCACCCCTCCACTTT

D: NA
V: TRBV6-1
size: NA
J: TRBJ2-7
CDR3: CASSEAGTGPYEQYF
DNA: TGTGCCAGCAGTGAAGCCGGGACTGGACCCTACGAGCAGTACTTC

D: NA
V: TRBV4-3
size: NA
J: TRBJ2-3
CDR3: CASSLQVGPDTQYF
DNA: TGCGCCAGCAGCCTCCAGGTCGGTCCCGATACGCAGTATTTT

D: NA
V: TRBV29-1
size: few
J: TRBJ2-7
CDR3: CSVAGPLDEQYF
DNA: TGCAGCGTTGCGGGTCCTCTTGACGAGCAGTACTTC

D: TRBD1
V: TRBV29-1
size: NA
J: TRBJ2-5
CDR3: CSAIGQGRLETQYF
DNA: TGCAGCGCTATCGGACAGGGCCGATTGGAGACCCAGTACTTC

D: TRBD2
V: TRBV18
size: NA
J: TRBJ2-1
CDR3: CASSLHPGTSGVNEQFF
DNA: TGTGCCAGCTCACTTCACCCCGGGACTAGCGGGGTAAATGAGCAGTTCTTC

D: NA
V: TRBV5-1
size: few
J: TRBJ2-3
CDR3: CASSLGNTDTQYF
DNA: TGCGCCAGCAGCTTGGGTAACACAGATACGCAGTATTTT

D: TRBD2
V: TRBV5-1
size: NA
J: TRBJ2-3
CDR3: CASSERPSGGTTDTQYF
DNA: TGCGCCAGCAGCGAGCGGCCCAGCGGGGGGACCACAGATACGCAGTATTTT

D: TRBD1
V: TRBV9
size: once
J: TRBJ1-3
CDR3: CASSAPGQGRRNTIYF
DNA: TGTGCCAGCAGCGCGCCGGGACAGGGACGACGAAACACCATATATTTT

D: TRBD2
V: TRBV5-4
size: NA
J: TRBJ2-7
CDR3: CASSATSGGYEQYF
DNA: TGTGCCAGCAGCGCAACTAGCGGGGGATACGAGCAGTACTTC

D: TRBD1
V: TRBV19
size: NA
J: TRBJ1-5
CDR3: CASENRGGQPQHF
DNA: TGTGCCAGTGAGAACAGGGGTGGTCAGCCCCAGCATTTT

D: NA
V: TRBV9
size: NA
J: TRBJ1-2
CDR3: CASSVEALDGYTF
DNA: TGTGCCAGCAGCGTAGAAGCTCTCGATGGCTACACCTTC

D: TRBD1
V: TRBV7-9
size: NA
J: TRBJ2-3
CDR3: CASSFTGTGTQYF
DNA: TGTGCCAGCAGCTTCACAGGGACAGGTACGCAGTATTTT

D: NA
V: TRBV5-6
size: NA
J: TRBJ2-2
CDR3: CASSLLQGTVGELFF
DNA: TGTGCCAGCAGCTTGCTTCAGGGTACGGTCGGGGAGCTGTTTTTT

D: NA
V: TRBV6-5
size: NA
J: TRBJ1-6
CDR3: CASRVIGTANSPLHF
DNA: TGTGCCAGCAGGGTAATAGGGACTGCAAATTCACCCCTCCACTTT

D: NA
V: TRBV7-2
size: NA
J: TRBJ1-1
CDR3: CASSLRGTLNTEAFF
DNA: TGTGCCAGCAGCTTACGGGGGACCTTGAACACTGAAGCTTTCTTT

D: NA
V: TRBV2
size: NA
J: TRBJ1-1
CDR3: CASTQGYTEAFF
DNA: TGTGCCAGCACCCAGGGGTACACTGAAGCTTTCTTT

D: NA
V: TRBV9
size: NA
J: TRBJ2-3
CDR3: CASSVGKEEQGRGTDTQYF
DNA: TGTGCCAGCAGCGTAGGAAAGGAGGAACAGGGCCGGGGCACAGATACGCAGTATTTT

D: TRBD1
V: TRBV7-9
size: few
J: TRBJ1-1
CDR3: CASSASGTGVTEAFF
DNA: TGTGCCAGCAGCGCATCCGGGACAGGGGTCACTGAAGCTTTCTTT

D: TRBD2
V: TRBV5-1
size: NA
J: TRBJ2-1
CDR3: CASSGRTSGGAYNEQFF
DNA: TGCGCCAGCAGCGGCCGTACTAGCGGGGGGGCCTACAATGAGCAGTTCTTC

D: TRBD2
V: TRBV15
size: NA
J: TRBJ2-5
CDR3: CATSRALAGGLPEQYF
DNA: TGTGCCACCAGCAGAGCACTAGCGGGGGGCCTTCCAGAGCAGTACTTC

D: NA
V: TRBV5-6
size: NA
J: TRBJ2-3
CDR3: CASSLQVVSDTQYF
DNA: TGTGCCAGCAGCTTGCAGGTGGTTTCAGATACGCAGTATTTT

D: NA
V: TRBV5-1
size: NA
J: TRBJ2-7
CDR3: CASSSRNSYEQYF
DNA: TGCGCCAGCAGCTCCAGGAACTCCTACGAGCAGTACTTC

D: TRBD1
V: TRBV5-5
size: NA
J: TRBJ2-3
CDR3: CASSFRGIDTQYF
DNA: TGTGCCAGCAGTTTCAGGGGGATAGATACGCAGTATTTT

D: NA
V: TRBV9
size: NA
J: TRBJ2-2
CDR3: CASSVDPLNTGELFF
DNA: TGTGCCAGCAGCGTAGATCCGTTGAACACCGGGGAGCTGTTTTTT

D: NA
V: TRBV27
size: NA
J: TRBJ2-5
CDR3: CASSLRRYQETQYF
DNA: TGTGCCAGCAGTTTACGTCGGTACCAAGAGACCCAGTACTTC

D: NA
V: TRBV5-1
size: NA
J: TRBJ2-5
CDR3: CASSPTGEETQYF
DNA: TGCGCCAGCAGCCCCACCGGGGAAGAGACCCAGTACTTC

D: NA
V: TRBV6-5
size: NA
J: TRBJ1-2
CDR3: CASSEGGYGYTF
DNA: TGTGCCAGCAGTGAAGGAGGGTACGGCTACACCTTC

D: TRBD1
V: TRBV5-1
size: NA
J: TRBJ2-7
CDR3: CASSELPGQGYEQYF
DNA: TGCGCCAGCAGCGAGCTACCCGGACAGGGGTACGAGCAGTACTTC

D: TRBD1
V: TRBV9
size: once
J: TRBJ1-5
CDR3: CASSVGQVPLAQHF
DNA: TGTGCCAGCAGCGTTGGACAGGTTCCCTTGGCCCAGCATTTT

D: NA
V: TRBV29-1
size: NA
J: TRBJ2-3
CDR3: CSSVASTDTQYF
DNA: TGCAGTAGCGTAGCTAGCACAGATACGCAGTATTTT

D: NA
V: TRBV5-1
size: NA
J: TRBJ1-2
CDR3: CASSLEEGRYGYTF
DNA: TGCGCCAGCAGCTTGGAGGAAGGGAGGTATGGCTACACCTTC

D: TRBD1
V: TRBV18
size: NA
J: TRBJ2-7
CDR3: CASSPGTGSVEQYF
DNA: TGTGCCAGCTCACCAGGGACAGGGTCGGTCGAGCAGTACTTC

D: TRBD1
V: TRBV11-2
size: NA
J: TRBJ2-7
CDR3: CASSFSGTGTYEQYF
DNA: TGTGCCAGCAGCTTTTCCGGGACAGGGACTTACGAGCAGTACTTC

D: TRBD2
V: TRBV5-1
size: few
J: TRBJ2-3
CDR3: CASSSPTSGVEIDTQYF
DNA: TGCGCCAGCAGCTCGCCTACTAGCGGGGTCGAAATAGATACGCAGTATTTT

D: NA
V: TRBV18
size: NA
J: TRBJ2-2
CDR3: CASSPLAPVNTGELFF
DNA: TGTGCCAGCTCACCACTCGCCCCAGTGAACACCGGGGAGCTGTTTTTT

D: TRBD1
V: TRBV10-3
size: NA
J: TRBJ1-5
CDR3: CAISGQISNQPQHF
DNA: TGTGCCATCTCGGGACAGATTAGCAATCAGCCCCAGCATTTT

D: NA
V: TRBV2
size: NA
J: TRBJ1-2
CDR3: CASKLNYGYTF
DNA: TGTGCCAGCAAACTCAACTATGGCTACACCTTC

D: NA
V: TRBV9
size: NA
J: TRBJ2-5
CDR3: CASSAFTGLRGDETQYF
DNA: TGTGCCAGCAGCGCTTTCACAGGGCTCCGTGGGGACGAGACCCAGTACTTC

D: TRBD1
V: TRBV10-3
size: NA
J: TRBJ1-2
CDR3: CAISHHRQGHDYGYTF
DNA: TGTGCCATCAGCCACCACCGACAGGGGCACGACTATGGCTACACCTTC